The T cell receptor beta chain described here comes from a study of breast tumors, draining lymph nodes, adjacent tissues. Study-level results: Luminal-like breast cancer showed significantly greater tumor-nontumor repertoire similarity than basal-like breast cancer did. Most tumor T cells seemingly derive from lymph node, then expand in tumor.

V shed 5 bases, J shed 6 bases, and the junction held 9 bases outside the gene matches. The CDR3 has 16 residues. CDR1 and CDR2 from the germline V gene are MDHEN and SYDVKM. This clonotype was picked up one time. Its target is unknown. This likely comes from a read error, as the CDR3 has no conserved phenylalanine or tryptophan at its end. The lymph nodes were axillary draining lymph nodes from breast cancer patients. TCRdb re-called the multiplex PCR reads with MiXCR, one entry per CDR3 protein. The sample yields about 130,000 distinct CDR3 sequences, 20% to 25% seen once. The source of this sequence is a female donor with breast cancer. Some clones in this sample may be carry-over from other donors' samples. V is TRBV28 and J is TRBJ2-1; 11 positions agree with TRBD2. Sequencing was carried out using axillary lymph node tissue. CDR3 sequence (DNA): TGTGCCAGCAGTCCGTATACTAGCGGGAGTCTCAATGAGCAGTTCTCC. It yields the protein CASSPYTSGSLNEQFS.